The rows below give T cell receptor beta chains drawn from one sample of a study of blood T cell repertoires in COVID-19. Method: immunoSEQ multiplex PCR; TCRdb's copy keeps in-frame clones and lacks some. The profile covers some 200,000 clones, with more than 75% appearing a single time and 4.5% to 5.5% taken by the ten largest. Material for sequencing was peripheral blood. Receptors originate from a woman in her seventies with COVID-19, enrolled during active disease. The CDR3 runs from the conserved cysteine through the conserved F or W. Each record gives: clone size, J gene, D gene, V gene, CDR3 protein, CDR3 DNA. A D gene is named only where the DNA matches it firmly. Clone size, where shown, is once, few, many, or a class for clones that have expanded.

few TRBJ1-2 TRBD1 TRBV28 CASSFGTASYGYTF TGTGCCAGCAGTTTTGGGACAGCGAGCTATGGCTACACCTTC
- TRBJ2-7 TRBD2 TRBV7-8 CASSLGTSGVYEQYF TGTGCCAGCAGCTTAGGGACTAGCGGGGTCTACGAGCAGTACTTC
- TRBJ1-4 - TRBV30 CAWSRNSNEKLFF TGTGCCTGGAGTCGTAACAGTAATGAAAAACTGTTTTTT
- TRBJ1-1 - TRBV5-8 CASSLGYRSTEAFF TGTGCCAGCAGCTTGGGATACAGGTCCACTGAAGCTTTCTTT
few TRBJ1-1 - TRBV7-8 CASSLGGRNTEAFF TGTGCCAGCAGCTTAGGGGGGCGAAACACTGAAGCTTTCTTT
- TRBJ1-6 - TRBV18 CASSQSSSYNSPLHF TGTGCCAGCTCACAATCGAGCTCCTATAATTCACCCCTCCACTTT
- TRBJ1-1 - TRBV7-8 CASSLAFGQLTEAFF TGTGCCAGCAGCTTAGCGTTTGGACAACTCACTGAAGCTTTCTTT
- TRBJ2-1 TRBD1 TRBV28 CASSYTGGRYNEQFF TGTGCCAGCAGTTATACAGGGGGCAGGTACAATGAGCAGTTCTTC
- TRBJ1-1 TRBD1 TRBV27 CASRVRVTGGADTEAFF TGTGCCAGCAGGGTCAGGGTGACAGGGGGCGCGGACACTGAAGCTTTCTTT
- TRBJ1-1 TRBD1 TRBV7-8 CASSHEGAKMNTEAFF TGTGCCAGCAGTCATGAGGGGGCTAAGATGAACACTGAAGCTTTCTTT
- TRBJ2-7 - TRBV7-8 CASSEGRGGHEQYF TGTGCCAGCAGCGAGGGGAGGGGGGGCCACGAGCAGTACTTC
- TRBJ1-2 - TRBV28 CASSVVGGGYGYTF TGTGCCAGCAGTGTCGTCGGGGGTGGATATGGCTACACCTTC
- TRBJ2-1 - TRBV28 CASMLGDTTLSYNEQFF TGTGCCAGCATGTTGGGGGACACGACGCTTTCCTACAATGAGCAGTTCTTC
- TRBJ2-7 TRBD1 TRBV28 CASSLGTGVYEQYF TGTGCCAGCAGTCTCGGGACAGGGGTCTACGAGCAGTACTTC
- TRBJ2-3 TRBD2 TRBV6-6 CASSGTTSLRASGITDTQYF TGTGCCAGCAGCGGCACAACCTCATTACGGGCTAGCGGGATCACAGATACGCAGTATTTT
- TRBJ2-1 - TRBV10-3 CAIFSGDGEQFF TGTGCCATCTTTAGCGGAGATGGGGAGCAGTTCTTC
once TRBJ2-1 TRBD2 TRBV28 CASSSSGITYNEQFF TGTGCCAGCAGTTCGAGCGGGATTACCTACAATGAGCAGTTCTTC
- TRBJ2-1 - TRBV29-1 CSVPRAYNEQFF TGCAGCGTCCCCCGGGCCTACAATGAGCAGTTCTTC
many TRBJ2-3 - TRBV7-9 CASSPRGPDTQYF TGTGCCAGCAGCCCACGCGGCCCAGATACGCAGTATTTT
- TRBJ2-3 - TRBV4-2 CASSQETSRDTQYF TGTGCCAGCAGCCAAGAGACCTCTAGGGATACGCAGTATTTT
- TRBJ2-7 TRBD2 TRBV30 CAWSHRPSGRSEQYF TGTGCCTGGAGCCATCGCCCTAGCGGGAGAAGCGAGCAGTACTTC
- TRBJ2-3 - TRBV20-1 CSASLVSGQYF TGCAGTGCTAGCCTTGTTAGTGGGCAGTATTTT
- TRBJ2-7 TRBD1 TRBV7-9 CASIPVTGSSYEQYF TGTGCCAGCATCCCAGTGACAGGGAGCTCCTACGAGCAGTACTTC
- TRBJ1-1 TRBD1 TRBV7-9 CASSSGTENTEAFF TGTGCCAGCAGCTCCGGGACAGAGAACACTGAAGCTTTCTTT
- TRBJ2-7 - TRBV28 CASSLGAHYEQYF TGTGCCAGCAGTCTGGGGGCTCATTACGAGCAGTACTTC
- TRBJ1-5 - TRBV28 CASRHGGSNQPQHF TGTGCCAGCAGACACGGGGGATCCAATCAGCCCCAGCATTTT
- TRBJ1-5 - TRBV10-1 CARPQLRYSCSNQPQHF -
- TRBJ1-1 - TRBV15 CATSRGGGLLTEAFF TGTGCCACCAGCAGAGGCGGGGGGCTGCTAACTGAAGCTTTCTTT
- TRBJ2-7 TRBD2 TRBV28 CASGGEGVTYEQYF TGTGCCAGCGGGGGGGAGGGAGTTACCTACGAGCAGTACTTC
- TRBJ1-2 - TRBV9 CASSPGTSSNYGYTF TGTGCCAGCAGCCCCGGGACTTCCTCCAACTATGGCTACACCTTC
- TRBJ2-1 - TRBV14 CASSHGGPRTYNEQFF TGTGCCAGCAGCCACGGGGGGCCCAGGACCTACAATGAGCAGTTCTTC
- TRBJ2-1 - TRBV29-1 CSVGHWNEQFF TGCAGCGTTGGTCACTGGAATGAGCAGTTCTTC
- TRBJ2-1 TRBD2 TRBV5-4 CASSPGTSIPYNEQFF TGTGCCAGCAGCCCCGGGACTAGTATCCCCTACAATGAGCAGTTCTTC
- TRBJ2-1 - TRBV5-1 CASSPPGISQFF TGCGCCAGCAGCCCACCCGGGATTTCTCAGTTCTTC
- TRBJ1-3 - TRBV19 CASKISPGNSGNTIYF TGTGCCAGTAAAATATCGCCAGGGAACTCTGGAAACACCATATATTTT
- TRBJ1-3 - TRBV3-1/TRBV3-2 CASSQDRGLLGGNTIYF TGTGCCAGCAGCCAAGATCGCGGACTCTTAGGGGGAAACACCATATATTTT
- TRBJ1-3 TRBD1 TRBV11-3 CASSPGPGQTSSGNTIYF TGTGCCAGCAGCCCAGGTCCGGGACAGACTAGCTCTGGAAACACCATATATTTT
once TRBJ1-5 - TRBV3-1/TRBV3-2 CASSLGQIGNSNQPQHF TGTGCCAGCAGCCTCGGACAAATAGGAAATAGCAATCAGCCCCAGCATTTT
- TRBJ2-1 - TRBV19 CASGMFGLSYNEQFF TGTGCCAGTGGAATGTTCGGACTATCCTACAATGAGCAGTTCTTC
- TRBJ1-2 - TRBV5-1 CASSSRSTENYGYTF TGCGCCAGCAGCTCTCGATCTACGGAGAACTATGGCTACACCTTC
- TRBJ1-5 - TRBV2 CASRQRGGRQPQHF TGTGCTTCACGGCAGAGGGGGGGTCGTCAGCCCCAGCATTTT
- TRBJ2-3 - TRBV28 CASSLGGTPVVQYF TGTGCCAGCAGTTTAGGCGGGACCCCTGTCGTTCAGTATTTT
- TRBJ1-5 TRBD1 TRBV28 CASSSQGARVDQPQHF TGTGCCAGCAGTTCACAGGGGGCGAGGGTGGATCAGCCCCAGCATTTT
- TRBJ1-2 - TRBV29-1 CSVGPRQANYGYTF TGCAGCGTTGGTCCGAGACAGGCTAACTATGGCTACACCTTC
once TRBJ1-3 TRBD1 TRBV30 CAWSVSRGFGNTIYF TGTGCCTGGAGTGTCTCCAGGGGGTTTGGAAACACCATATATTTT
- TRBJ2-1 TRBD2 TRBV6-2/TRBV6-3 CASSYSQRGYNEQFF TGTGCCAGCAGTTATTCTCAGCGGGGCTACAATGAGCAGTTCTTC
- TRBJ1-1 - TRBV4-3 CASSQEYSGVGTEAFF TGCGCCAGCAGCCAAGAGTATTCGGGGGTAGGCACTGAAGCTTTCTTT
- TRBJ1-2 - TRBV7-9 CASSLDAGGIFYGYTF TGTGCCAGCAGCTTAGATGCAGGAGGAATTTTCTATGGCTACACCTTC
- TRBJ2-5 TRBD2 TRBV18 CASSPGTTHQETQYF TGTGCCAGCTCACCAGGGACTACGCACCAAGAGACCCAGTACTTC
once TRBJ2-1 TRBD2 TRBV27 CASSWLTSGRAIYNEQFF TGTGCCAGCAGTTGGCTCACTAGCGGGAGAGCCATCTACAATGAGCAGTTCTTC
- TRBJ1-1 TRBD1 TRBV11-2 CASSPGVGQDTEAFF TGTGCCAGCAGCCCCGGGGTGGGACAGGACACTGAAGCTTTCTTT
- TRBJ1-2 TRBD1 TRBV9 CASSGGDSVHYGYTF TGTGCCAGCAGCGGGGGGGACAGCGTCCACTATGGCTACACCTTC
- TRBJ1-1 - TRBV5-5 CASSILGGKNTEAFF TGTGCCAGCAGCATCCTCGGGGGGAAGAACACTGAAGCTTTCTTT
- TRBJ2-1 - TRBV3-1/TRBV3-2 CASSPHHGSAEQFF TGTGCCAGCAGCCCACATCACGGGAGCGCTGAGCAGTTCTTC